This T cell receptor beta chain is drawn from a study of CD8 T cells in ankylosing spondylitis. General study findings and limits: Disease-linked clones were found to be CD8+ and relatively rare in peripheral blood. A subset of motif variants has previously been described in the synovial fluid and blood of reactive arthritis.

This clonotype was seen ten or more times. Its antigen is not known. For TCR beta, libraries came from quantitative 5'-RACE with molecular barcodes. In TCRdb, the 5' RACE reads were re-called with MiXCR into one record per CDR3 protein. In the table there are more than 150,000 distinct CDR3 sequences, about 18% of which are singletons. Germline V gene data show CDR1 as LNHDA and CDR2 as SQIVND (reference sequence). The CDR3 runs 15 residues. Trimming pared 3 bases from V and 2 bases from J, leaving 14 bases between. The receptor comes from a male donor aged 5-29 years with ankylosing spondylitis or in good health (not recorded which). Sequencing input: blood, either unsorted or a sorted T cell fraction (not recorded which). This chain joins TRBV19 and TRBJ2-7; perhaps TRBD2 as D (6 bases). The DNA of the CDR3 is TGTGCCAGTAGTATCGTTGGGACTGGTCCCTACGAGCAGTACTTC. This encodes CASSIVGTGPYEQYF.